This TCR beta chain was recorded in a study of T cell clonality in common variable immunodeficiency. General observations from the study: Fewer deletions and N-nucleotide insertions were reportedly seen in common variable immunodeficiency TCR beta sequences.

All CVID subjects were on immunoglobulin replacement for at least one year. Here immunoSEQ multiplex PCR was the method, and the copy in TCRdb shows in-frame clones only, minus some. The data show tens of thousands of clones, with none appearing a single time. V was clipped by 5 bases and J by 4 bases; unmatched bases: 4. The CDR3 loop spans 15 amino acids. Germline values: CDR1 MNHEY, CDR2 SVGEGT. This clone was detected many times. Its target is unknown. Read sequence stops 3 residues before the CDR3 end, and the germline J gene provides the missing end. This receptor was obtained from a human donor with common variable immunodeficiency. The sequenced sample was peripheral blood mononuclear cells. The V gene is TRBV6-2 or TRBV6-3, the J gene TRBJ2-3; 12 bases are a match to TRBD2. The CDR3 spells CASSRTSGESDTQYF. The CDR3 DNA, read in part, is TGTGCCAGCAGTCGGACTAGCGGGGAGTCAGATACG.